Each of the 9 T cell receptor beta chains below was sequenced from the same sample in a study of identical twins. MiXCR, applied by TCRdb to the 5' RACE reads, yields one record per CDR3 protein. The data show about 550,000 distinct CDR3 sequences, under 25% seen once. This same sample was also part of a study on yellow fever vaccine responses in identical twins.

What was sequenced was CD4+ T cells sorted from blood. Source of these receptors: a young woman in good health.

This clonotype turned up a few times. The V call is TRBV4-1, the J call TRBJ1-1; D is ambiguous. V was clipped by 0 bases and J by 4 bases, with 12 bases between them. Germline V gives CDR1 MGHRA, CDR2 YSYEKL. CDR3 length: 15 amino acids. CDR3 DNA: TGCGCCAGCAGCCAAGATCGGTCTTGGGGCACTGAAGCTTTCTTT. Protein: CASSQDRSWGTEAFF.

This clonotype was seen a handful of times. V gene TRBV5-1 combines with J gene TRBJ2-1; TRBD2 agrees at 13 bases. The CDR3 totals 15 residues. The V gene's germline CDR1 is SGHRS and CDR2 YFSETQ. V gave up 5 bases and J gave up 7 bases; unmatched junction bases: 6. CDR3 region: CASSWSGLAGNEQFF. The CDR3 DNA sequence: TGCGCCAGCAGTTGGTCGGGACTAGCGGGAAATGAGCAGTTCTTC.

This CDR3 reads CASSVLAGANTQYF. DNA for the CDR3: TGCGCCAGCAGTGTATTAGCGGGGGCAAATACGCAGTATTTT. V usage is TRBV10-1 and J usage is TRBJ2-3; TRBD2 matches at 9 bases. Trimming took 4 bases from V and 7 from J; bases not matched to a gene: 6. CDR3 size: 14 residues. The germline CDR1 and CDR2 sequences are WNHNN and SYGVQD (reference sequence).

Many counts were recorded for this clonotype. The chain links TRBV10-3 to TRBJ2-5; 8 bases agree with TRBD1. Germline trimming cut 10 bases from V and 2 bases from J; bases unmatched to any gene: 6. The CDR3 is 13 amino acids. Looked up from germline, CDR1 is ENHRY and CDR2 is SYGVKD. DNA for the CDR3: TGTGCCACGAACAGGGGGATTCAAGAGACCCAGTACTTC. Its protein is CATNRGIQETQYF.

This chain uses TRBV20-1 with TRBJ2-7, with D perhaps matching TRBD1 (5 bases). The V gene's germline CDR1 is DFQATT and CDR2 SNEGSKA (reference sequence). This CDR3 is built from 17 residues. Trimming pared 3 bases from V and 0 bases from J, leaving 21 bases between. CDR3 sequence reads: CSASKGFASASSYEQYF. The CDR3, as DNA: TGCAGTGCTAGCAAGGGGTTCGCGAGCGCCAGCTCCTACGAGCAGTACTTC.

The chain joins TRBV7-6 to TRBJ1-1; D gene ambiguous. Trimming stripped 5 bases from V and 1 base from J, with 11 bases between. CDR1 is SGHVS and CDR2 is FNYEAQ in the germline V gene. This CDR3 is 14 amino acids long. The CDR3 nucleotides are TGTGCCAGCAGCATGTTATCTGGGAACACTGAAGCTTTCTTT. Amino acids: CASSMLSGNTEAFF.

This clonotype was recorded a few times. The chain recombines TRBV10-3 with TRBJ2-1, with a tentative D call TRBD1 (6 bases). The CDR3 runs 14 residues. The V gene lost 3 bases and the J gene lost 2 bases, with 8 bases spanning the gap. In germline, CDR1 is ENHRY, CDR2 SYGVKD. The CDR3 nucleotides read TGTGCCATCAGTGACAGGACAGCCTACAATGAGCAGTTCTTC. Its protein product is CAISDRTAYNEQFF.

This clonotype has a handful of counts. This chain joins TRBV4-1 and TRBJ2-1, with D perhaps given as TRBD1 or TRBD2 (5 bases each). Germline V gene lookup returns CDR1 MGHRA and CDR2 YSYEKL. The V end lost 3 bases, the J end lost 2 bases, and 29 bases lay between the germline ends. The CDR3 runs to 21 residues. DNA of the CDR3: TGCGCCAGCAGCCACCCGCATGCTTGGGGAACCGGGACGGGGACCTACAATGAGCAGTTCTTC. Translation gives CASSHPHAWGTGTGTYNEQFF.

The J gene is TRBJ1-5, the V gene TRBV18; the match to TRBD1 covers 10 bases. The CDR3 sequence is 15 residues long. Looked up from germline, CDR1 is KGHSH and CDR2 is LQKENI. After removal of 4 bases from V and 7 bases from J, the junction contained 7 bases not matched to a gene. The CDR3 is CASSQTGGGLQPQHF. The CDR3 region has the DNA TGTGCCAGCTCACAGACAGGGGGCGGTTTACAGCCCCAGCATTTT.